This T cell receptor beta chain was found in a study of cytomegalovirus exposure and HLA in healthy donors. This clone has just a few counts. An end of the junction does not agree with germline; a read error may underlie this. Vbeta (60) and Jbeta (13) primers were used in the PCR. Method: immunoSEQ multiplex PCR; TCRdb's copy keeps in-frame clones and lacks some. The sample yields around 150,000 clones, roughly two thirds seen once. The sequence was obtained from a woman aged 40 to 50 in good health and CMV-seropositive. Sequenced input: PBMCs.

In DNA form, the CDR3 reads TGTGCCAGCAGTTATGGCCGTCGGAACTATGGCTACCCCTTC. Its translation is CASSYGRRNYGYPF. V is TRBV6-5 and J is TRBJ1-2, with D unclear. Germline V CDR1 and CDR2: MNHEY, SVGAGI. This CDR3 is built from 14 residues.